This T cell receptor (beta chain) was identified during a study of T cells after yellow fever vaccination. Overall study context: Researchers used SMART-Seq v4 Ultra Low Input to prepare fractions that had low cell numbers.

The germline gives CDR1 SEHNR, CDR2 FQNEAQ (reference sequence). V shed 4 bases and J shed 8 bases, with 14 bases lying between them. The CDR3 contains 13 residues. The study's findings and limits: At less than 97% for CD4 and over 80% for CD8, most primary-vaccination clones showed up again after the booster. Weaker in magnitude, the secondary response showed a faster peak on day 5 versus 15.

Making TCR cDNA involved 5'RACE template switching, which added UMIs and a universal primer site. Via MiXCR, TCRdb re-called the 5' RACE reads, giving one row per CDR3 protein. The repertoire holds hundreds of thousands of distinct CDR3 sequences, with roughly a sixth as singletons. Note on this clonotype: Its target is not known.

The clonotype originates from a young man who received the YFV17D yellow fever vaccine. The chain joins TRBV7-9 to TRBJ1-1; D is possibly TRBD1 (6 bases). The sequencing used PBMCs, collected before the yellow fever booster vaccination. Here the CDR3 DNA reads TGTGCCAGCAGCTCGCAATCCGGGACAGAAGCTTTCTTT. Translation: CASSSQSGTEAFF.